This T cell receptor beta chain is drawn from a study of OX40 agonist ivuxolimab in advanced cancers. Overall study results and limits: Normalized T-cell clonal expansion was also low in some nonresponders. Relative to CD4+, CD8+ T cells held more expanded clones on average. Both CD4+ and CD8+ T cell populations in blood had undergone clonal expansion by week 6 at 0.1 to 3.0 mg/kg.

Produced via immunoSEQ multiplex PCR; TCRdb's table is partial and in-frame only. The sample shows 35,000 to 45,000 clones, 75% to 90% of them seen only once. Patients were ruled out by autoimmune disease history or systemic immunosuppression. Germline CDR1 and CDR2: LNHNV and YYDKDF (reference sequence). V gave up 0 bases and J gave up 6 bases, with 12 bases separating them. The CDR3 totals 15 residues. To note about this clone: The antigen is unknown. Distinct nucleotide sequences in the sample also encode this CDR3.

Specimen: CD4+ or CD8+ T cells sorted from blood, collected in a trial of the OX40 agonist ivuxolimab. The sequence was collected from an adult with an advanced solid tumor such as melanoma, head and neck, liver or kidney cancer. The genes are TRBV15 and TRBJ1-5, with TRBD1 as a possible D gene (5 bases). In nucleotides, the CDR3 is TGTGCCACCAGCAGAGATGTAGGGGAGGGTCAGCCCCAGCATTTT. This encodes CATSRDVGEGQPQHF.